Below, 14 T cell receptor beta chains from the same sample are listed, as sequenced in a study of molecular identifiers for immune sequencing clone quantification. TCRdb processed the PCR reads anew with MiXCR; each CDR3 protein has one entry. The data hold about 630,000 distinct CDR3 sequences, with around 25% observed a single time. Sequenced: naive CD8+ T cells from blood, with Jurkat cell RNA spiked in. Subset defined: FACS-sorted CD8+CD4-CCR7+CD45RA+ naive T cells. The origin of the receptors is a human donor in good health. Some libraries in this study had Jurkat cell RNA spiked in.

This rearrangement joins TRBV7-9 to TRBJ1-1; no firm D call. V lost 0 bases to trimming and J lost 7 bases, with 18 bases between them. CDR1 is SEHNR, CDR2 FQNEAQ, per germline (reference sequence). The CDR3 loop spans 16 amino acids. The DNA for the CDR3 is TGTGCCAGCAGCTTAGCGTTTCCTACCCCAGCGGGTGAAGCTTTCTTT. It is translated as CASSLAFPTPAGEAFF.

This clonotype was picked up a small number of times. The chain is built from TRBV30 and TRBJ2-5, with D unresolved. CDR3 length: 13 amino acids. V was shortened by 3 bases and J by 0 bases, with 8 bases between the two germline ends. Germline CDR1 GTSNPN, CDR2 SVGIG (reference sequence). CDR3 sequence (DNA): TGTGCCTGGAGGCTCGACAACCAAGAGACCCAGTACTTC. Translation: CAWRLDNQETQYF.

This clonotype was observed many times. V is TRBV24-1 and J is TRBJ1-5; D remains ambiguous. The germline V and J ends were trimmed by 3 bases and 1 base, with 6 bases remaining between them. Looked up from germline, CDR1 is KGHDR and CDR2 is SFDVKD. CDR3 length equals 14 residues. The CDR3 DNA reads TGTGCCACCAGTGATAGCCAGAGCAATCAGCCCCAGCATTTT. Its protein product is CATSDSQSNQPQHF.

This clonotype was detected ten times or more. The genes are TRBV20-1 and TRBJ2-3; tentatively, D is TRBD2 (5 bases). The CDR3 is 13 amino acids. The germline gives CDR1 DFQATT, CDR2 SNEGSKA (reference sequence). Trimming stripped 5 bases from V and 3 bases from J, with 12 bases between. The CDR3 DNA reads TGCAGTGCTGCAAAGGACTTTACAGATACGCAGTATTTT. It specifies CSAAKDFTDTQYF.

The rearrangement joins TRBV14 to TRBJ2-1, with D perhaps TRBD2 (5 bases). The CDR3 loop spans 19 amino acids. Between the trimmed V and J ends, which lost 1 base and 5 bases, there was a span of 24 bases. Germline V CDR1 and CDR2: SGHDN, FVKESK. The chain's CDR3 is CASSQVTGFLTSEDNEQFF. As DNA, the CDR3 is TGTGCCAGCAGCCAAGTAACCGGGTTCCTCACTAGTGAGGACAATGAGCAGTTCTTC.

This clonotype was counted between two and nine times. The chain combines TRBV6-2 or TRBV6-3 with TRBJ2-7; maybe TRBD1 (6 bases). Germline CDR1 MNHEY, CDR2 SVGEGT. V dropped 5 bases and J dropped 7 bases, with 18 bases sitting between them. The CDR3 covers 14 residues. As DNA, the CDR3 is TGTGCCAGCAGTGAACGGACAGCGGAAAGAGAGCAGTACTTC. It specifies CASSERTAEREQYF.

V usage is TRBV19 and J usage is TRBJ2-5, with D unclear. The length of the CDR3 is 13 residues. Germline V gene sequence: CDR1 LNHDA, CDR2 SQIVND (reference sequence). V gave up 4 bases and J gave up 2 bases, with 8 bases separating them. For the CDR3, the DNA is TGTGCCAGTAGTACGGCGTATCAAGAGACCCAGTACTTC. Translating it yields CASSTAYQETQYF.

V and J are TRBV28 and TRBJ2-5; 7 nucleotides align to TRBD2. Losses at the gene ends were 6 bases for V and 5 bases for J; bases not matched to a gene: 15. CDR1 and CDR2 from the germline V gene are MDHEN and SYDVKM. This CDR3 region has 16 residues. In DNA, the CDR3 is TGTGCCAGCAGCCTACCTTCCGGGACCGGGGGGGAGACCCAGTACTTC. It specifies CASSLPSGTGGETQYF.

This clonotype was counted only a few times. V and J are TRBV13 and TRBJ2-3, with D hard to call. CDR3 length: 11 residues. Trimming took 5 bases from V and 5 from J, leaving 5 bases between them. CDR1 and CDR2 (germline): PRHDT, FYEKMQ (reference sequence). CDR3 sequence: CASSPVDTQYF. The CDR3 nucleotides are TGTGCCAGCAGCCCGGTAGATACGCAGTATTTT. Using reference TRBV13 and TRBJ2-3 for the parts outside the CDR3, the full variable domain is AAGVIQSPRHLIKEKRETATLKCYPIPRHDTVYWYQQGPGQDPQFLISFYEKMQSDKGSIPDRFSAQQFSDYHSELNMSSLELGDSALYFCASSPVDTQYFGPGTRLTVL.

The DNA for the CDR3 is TGTGCCAGCAGCTTAGCGGTTAGCGGGGTAGATACGCAGTATTTT. Protein sequence: CASSLAVSGVDTQYF. This chain joins TRBV11-2 and TRBJ2-3; 8 bases map to TRBD2. The CDR3 has 15 residues. Germline V gene sequence: CDR1 SGHAT, CDR2 FQNNGV. Trimming at V came to 1 base and at J to 5 bases, leaving 5 bases not matched to a gene.

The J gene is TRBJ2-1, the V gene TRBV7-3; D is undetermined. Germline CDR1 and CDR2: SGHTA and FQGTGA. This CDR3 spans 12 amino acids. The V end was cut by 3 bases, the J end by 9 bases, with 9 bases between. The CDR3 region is CASSFPYGEQFF. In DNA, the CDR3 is TGTGCCAGCAGCTTTCCGTATGGTGAGCAGTTCTTC. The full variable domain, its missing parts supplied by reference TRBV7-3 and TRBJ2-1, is GAGVSQTPSNKVTEKGKYVELRCDPISGHTALYWYRQSLGQGPEFLIYFQGTGAADDSGLPNDRFFAVRPEGSVSTLKIQRTERGDSAVYLCASSFPYGEQFFGPGTRLTVL.

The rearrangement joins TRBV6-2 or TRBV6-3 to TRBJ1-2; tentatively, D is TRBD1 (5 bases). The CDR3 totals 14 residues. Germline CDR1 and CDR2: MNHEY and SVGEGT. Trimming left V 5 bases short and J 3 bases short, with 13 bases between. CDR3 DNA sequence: TGTGCCAGCAGTACCCGACGGGGGGACTATGGCTACACCTTC. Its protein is CASSTRRGDYGYTF.

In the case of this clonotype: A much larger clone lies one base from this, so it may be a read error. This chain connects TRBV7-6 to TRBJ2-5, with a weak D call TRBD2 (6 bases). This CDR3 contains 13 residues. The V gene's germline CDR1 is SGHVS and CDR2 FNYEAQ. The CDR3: CASSVLAPETRYF. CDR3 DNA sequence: TGTGCCAGCAGCGTACTAGCACCAGAGACCCGGTACTTC.

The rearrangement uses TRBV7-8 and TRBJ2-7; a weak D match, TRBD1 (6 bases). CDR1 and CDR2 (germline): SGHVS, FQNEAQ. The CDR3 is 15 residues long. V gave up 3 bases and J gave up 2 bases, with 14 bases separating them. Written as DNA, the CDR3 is TGTGCCAGCAGCTTGTATACAGGGTCAACCTACGAGCAGTACTTC. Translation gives CASSLYTGSTYEQYF. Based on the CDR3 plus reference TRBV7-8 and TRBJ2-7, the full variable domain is GAGVSQSPRYKVAKRGQDVALRCDPISGHVSLFWYQQALGQGPEFLTYFQNEAQLDKSGLPSDRFFAERPEGSVSTLKIQRTQQEDSAVYLCASSLYTGSTYEQYFGPGTRLTVT.